The 13 T cell receptor beta chains reported below all come from one sample, sequenced in a study of OX40 agonist ivuxolimab in advanced cancers. Assay used: immunoSEQ multiplex PCR; TCRdb lists only in-frame clones, some missing. The sample includes approximately 68,000 clones, 91% of them seen just once. Material: CD4+ or CD8+ T cells sorted from blood, obtained in a trial of the OX40 agonist ivuxolimab. All receptors come from an adult with an advanced solid tumor such as melanoma, head and neck, liver or kidney cancer.

The gene calls are TRBV5-7 and TRBJ2-7; D might be TRBD1 or TRBD2, each matching 5 bases. TRBV5-7 is given ORF status, its function remaining uncertain. CDR3 length: 17 residues. V lost 6 bases and J 0 bases, leaving 22 bases between the germline ends. The CDR3 region is CASILESGPTSSYEQYF. The DNA for the CDR3 is TGTGCCAGCATACTCGAGTCGGGGCCCACTAGCTCCTACGAGCAGTACTTC.

V is TRBV5-1 and J is TRBJ2-3; 8 positions match TRBD2. The CDR3 covers 16 residues. The V gene end was trimmed by 5 bases and the J gene end by 4 bases; junction bases not matched to a gene: 12. Germline V lookup: CDR1 SGHRS, CDR2 YFSETQ. This CDR3 is CASSLIGGASADTQYF. As DNA, the CDR3 is TGCGCCAGCAGTCTCATCGGGGGGGCCTCCGCAGATACGCAGTATTTT.

The gene calls are TRBV18 and TRBJ2-2; no definite D call. The CDR3 loop spans 17 amino acids. The V end was cut by 3 bases, the J end by 3 bases, with 17 bases between. Per germline, CDR1 KGHSH and CDR2 LQKENI. This CDR3 is CASSPRLANGDTGELFF. The DNA for the CDR3 is TGTGCCAGCTCACCGCGATTGGCTAATGGGGACACCGGGGAGCTGTTTTTT.

V usage is TRBV6-1 and J usage is TRBJ2-7, with D tentatively TRBD1 (5 bases). V shed 6 bases and J shed 3 bases, with 9 bases lying between them. Germline lookup yields CDR1 MNHNS and CDR2 SASEGT. The CDR3 covers 12 residues. This CDR3 is CASSERGYEQYF. The CDR3 coding sequence is TGTGCCAGCAGCGAAAGGGGCTACGAGCAGTACTTC.

This clone was seen a handful of times. CDR3 region: CASSLQRAGGQETQYF. The CDR3 DNA reads as TGCGCCAGCAGCCTGCAACGGGCGGGGGGACAAGAGACCCAGTACTTC. V is TRBV5-1 and J is TRBJ2-5, with TRBD2 matching over 8 bases. The CDR3 is 16 residues long. V lost 4 bases, J lost 2 bases, and 10 bases stayed unmatched. Germline assignment: CDR1 SGHRS and CDR2 YFSETQ.

The chain combines TRBV5-1 with TRBJ2-7, with D possibly matching TRBD2 (6 bases). Germline values: CDR1 SGHRS, CDR2 YFSETQ. Trimming cost V 2 bases and J 0 bases, with 15 bases left between them. This CDR3 contains 16 residues. The CDR3 reads CASSLAPGTSSYEQYF. CDR3 nucleotide sequence: TGCGCCAGCAGCTTAGCGCCCGGGACTTCCTCCTACGAGCAGTACTTC. Full variable domain (outside the CDR3, taken from reference TRBV5-1 and TRBJ2-7): KAGVTQTPRYLIKTRGQQVTLSCSPISGHRSVSWYQQTPGQGLQFLFEYFSETQRNKGNFPGRFSGRQFSNSRSEMNVSTLELGDSALYLCASSLAPGTSSYEQYFGPGTRLTVT.

V usage is TRBV6-5 and J usage is TRBJ1-1, with 7 bases matching TRBD1. The CDR3 extends over 15 amino acids. Germline CDR1 reads MNHEY; CDR2 reads SVGAGI. J was trimmed by 4 bases and V by 4 bases; bases with no gene match: 9. For the CDR3, the DNA is TGTGCCAGCAGTTCCCCAAACCAGGGGGGCACTGAAGCTTTCTTT. Its protein product is CASSSPNQGGTEAFF.

V and J are TRBV5-6 and TRBJ1-3; D unclear. V dropped 0 bases and J dropped 0 bases, with 13 bases sitting between them. CDR1 and CDR2 from the germline V gene are SGHDT and YYEEEE. The CDR3 consists of 17 residues. The CDR3 nucleotides are TGTGCCAGCAGCTTGGCGGCATTAGGGCACTCTGGAAACACCATATATTTT. It is translated as CASSLAALGHSGNTIYF.

Regarding this clone: Germline is not matched at one junction end, which may reflect a read error. The V and J genes are TRBV27 and TRBJ2-2; a weak D match, TRBD2 (5 bases). Germline V gives CDR1 MNHEY, CDR2 SMNVEV (reference sequence). CDR3 size: 12 residues. CDR3 bases: TGTACCAGCAGTCTCGGGGCCGGGGAGCTGTTTTTT. Encoded protein: CTSSLGAGELFF.

J is TRBJ1-1 and V is TRBV5-4; no reliable D call. Germline values: CDR1 SGHNT, CDR2 YYREEE (reference sequence). CDR3 length equals 13 residues. V lost 0 bases and J 5 bases, leaving 8 bases between the germline ends. The CDR3 reads CASSLDGRTEAFF. DNA of the CDR3: TGTGCCAGCAGCTTGGACGGACGGACTGAAGCTTTCTTT. Full variable domain (remainder filled in from reference TRBV5-4 and TRBJ1-1): ETGVTQSPTHLIKTRGQQVTLRCSSQSGHNTVSWYQQALGQGPQFIFQYYREEENGRGNFPPRFSGLQFPNYSSELNVNALELDDSALYLCASSLDGRTEAFFGQGTRLTVV.

As to this clone: The same CDR3 also results from other DNA sequences found in this sample. The genes are TRBV9 and TRBJ2-7; TRBD2 aligns across 9 bases. Germline values: CDR1 SGDLS, CDR2 YYNGEE. The V and J ends lost 0 bases and 2 bases, in that order; junction bases with no gene match: 3. This CDR3 contains 15 residues. The CDR3 nucleotides are TGTGCCAGCAGCGTAGGTAGCGGGGGCACCTACGAGCAGTACTTC. Protein sequence: CASSVGSGGTYEQYF. The full variable domain, with the rest looked up from reference TRBV9 and TRBJ2-7, is DSGVTQTPKHLITATGQRVTLRCSPRSGDLSVYWYQQSLDQGLQFLIQYYNGEERAKGNILERFSAQQFPDLHSELNLSSLELGDSALYFCASSVGSGGTYEQYFGPGTRLTVT.

The chain joins TRBV6-4 to TRBJ1-6; D uncertain. Per germline, CDR1 MRHNA and CDR2 SNTAGT. The CDR3 consists of 13 residues. Trimming pared 6 bases from V and 7 bases from J, leaving 10 bases between. CDR3 residues: CASSLTENSPLHF. CDR3 bases: TGTGCCAGCAGCTTGACGGAAAATTCACCCCTCCACTTT.

The CDR3 coding sequence is TGTGCCAGCAGCTTAGCAGCGGCCAGCGAGACCCAGTACTTC. It encodes CASSLAAASETQYF. The V call is TRBV5-8, the J call TRBJ2-5; tentatively, D is TRBD2 (5 bases). Trimming took off 2 bases at V and 5 bases at J, with 13 bases between the two ends. The CDR3 runs to 14 residues. Germline CDR1 SGHTS, CDR2 YDEGEE.